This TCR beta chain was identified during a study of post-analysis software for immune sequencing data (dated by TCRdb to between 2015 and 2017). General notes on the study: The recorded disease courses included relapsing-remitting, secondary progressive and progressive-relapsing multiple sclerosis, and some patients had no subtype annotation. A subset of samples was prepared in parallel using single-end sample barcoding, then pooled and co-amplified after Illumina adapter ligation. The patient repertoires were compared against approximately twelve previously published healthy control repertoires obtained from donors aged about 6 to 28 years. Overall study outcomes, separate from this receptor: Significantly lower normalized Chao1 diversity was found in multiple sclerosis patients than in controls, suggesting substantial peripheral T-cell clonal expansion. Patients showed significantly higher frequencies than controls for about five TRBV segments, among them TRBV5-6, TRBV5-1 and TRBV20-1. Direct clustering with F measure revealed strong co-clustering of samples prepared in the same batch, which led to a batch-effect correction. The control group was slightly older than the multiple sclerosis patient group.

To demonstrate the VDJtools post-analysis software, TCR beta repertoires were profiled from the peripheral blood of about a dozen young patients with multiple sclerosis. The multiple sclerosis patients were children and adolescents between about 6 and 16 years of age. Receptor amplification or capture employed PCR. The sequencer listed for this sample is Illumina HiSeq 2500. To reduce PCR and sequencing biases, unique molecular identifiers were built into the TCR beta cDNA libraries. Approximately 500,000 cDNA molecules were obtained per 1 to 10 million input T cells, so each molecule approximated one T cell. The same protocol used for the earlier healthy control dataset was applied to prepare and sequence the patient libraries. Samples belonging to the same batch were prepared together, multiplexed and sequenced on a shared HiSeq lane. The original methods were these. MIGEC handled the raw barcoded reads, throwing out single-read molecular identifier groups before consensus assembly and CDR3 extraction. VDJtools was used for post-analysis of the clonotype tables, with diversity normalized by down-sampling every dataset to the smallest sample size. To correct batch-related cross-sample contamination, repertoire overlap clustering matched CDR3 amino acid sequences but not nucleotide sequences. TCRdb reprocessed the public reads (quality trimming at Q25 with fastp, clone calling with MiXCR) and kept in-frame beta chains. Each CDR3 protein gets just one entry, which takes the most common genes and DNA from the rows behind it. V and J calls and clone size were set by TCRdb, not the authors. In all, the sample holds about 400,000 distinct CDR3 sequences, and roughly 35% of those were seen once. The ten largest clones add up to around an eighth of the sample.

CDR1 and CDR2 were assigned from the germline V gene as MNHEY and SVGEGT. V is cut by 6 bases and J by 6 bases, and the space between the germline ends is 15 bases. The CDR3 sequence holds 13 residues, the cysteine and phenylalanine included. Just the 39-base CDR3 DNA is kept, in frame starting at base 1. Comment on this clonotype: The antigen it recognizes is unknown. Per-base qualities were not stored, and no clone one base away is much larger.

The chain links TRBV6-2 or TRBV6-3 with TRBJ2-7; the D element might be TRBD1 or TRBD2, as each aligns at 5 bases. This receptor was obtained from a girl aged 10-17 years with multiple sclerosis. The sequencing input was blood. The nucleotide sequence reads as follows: TGTGCCAGCAGGTACGGAACGGGGCTCGAGCAGTACTTC. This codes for CASRYGTGLEQYF.